The T cell receptor (beta chain) under discussion was sequenced for a study of beta chain features in type 1 diabetes. Study-wide background: Age, gender and cell yields were similar between patients and healthy donors. Study findings and constraints: Shortening that was moderate but significant affected the TCRB CDR3s of Type 1 diabetes patients in all four CD4+ subsets. For patients and controls alike, PCR might favor shorter templates to the same degree. At VDJ recombination sites, type 1 diabetes patients had fewer insertions and more deleted nucleotides.

Using CD45RO/CCR7/CD25/CD127/CD95/CD27, CD4+ naive, central memory, regulatory and stem cell-like memory cells were sorted. Since all of the isolated RNA was reverse transcribed, expressed TCRB transcripts were what got sequenced. Libraries were prepared by immunoSEQ multiplex PCR; TCRdb keeps only in-frame clonotypes and omits some of them. In the table there are almost 350,000 clones, approximately 10% of which are singletons. The CDR3 is 16 residues long. CDR1 is MNHNY, CDR2 SVGAGI, per germline (reference sequence). After removal of 2 bases from V and 3 bases from J, the junction contained 7 bases not matched to a gene. This clone was seen a handful of times. Its antigen is still unknown.

The V gene is TRBV6-6, the J gene TRBJ2-4; 7 bases are a match to TRBD1. The sequence derives from a man aged 25-45 years with type 1 diabetes. The sequencing sample was made of central memory CD4+ T cells from blood. CDR3 nucleotides: TGTGCCAGCAGTTACGACAGGGAACGAGGCAAAAACATTCAGTACTTC. Protein: CASSYDRERGKNIQYF.